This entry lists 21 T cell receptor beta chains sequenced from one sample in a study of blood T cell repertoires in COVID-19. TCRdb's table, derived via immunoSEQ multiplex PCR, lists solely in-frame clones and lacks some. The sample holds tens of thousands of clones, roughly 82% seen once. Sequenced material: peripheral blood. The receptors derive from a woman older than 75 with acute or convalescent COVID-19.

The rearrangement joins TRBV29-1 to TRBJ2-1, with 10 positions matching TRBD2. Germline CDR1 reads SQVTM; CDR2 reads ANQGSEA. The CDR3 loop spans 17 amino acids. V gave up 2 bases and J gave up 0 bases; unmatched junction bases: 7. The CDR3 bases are TGCAGCGTTGAACTAGCGGGAGCGTTCTACTCCTACAATGAGCAGTTCTTC. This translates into CSVELAGAFYSYNEQFF.

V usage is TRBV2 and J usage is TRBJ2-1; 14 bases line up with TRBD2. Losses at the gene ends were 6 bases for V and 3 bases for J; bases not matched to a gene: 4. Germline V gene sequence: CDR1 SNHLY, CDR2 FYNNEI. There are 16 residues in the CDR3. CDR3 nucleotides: TGTGCCAGCAGAGCAGGGACTAGCGGGGGCTACAATGAGCAGTTCTTC. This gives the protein CASRAGTSGGYNEQFF.

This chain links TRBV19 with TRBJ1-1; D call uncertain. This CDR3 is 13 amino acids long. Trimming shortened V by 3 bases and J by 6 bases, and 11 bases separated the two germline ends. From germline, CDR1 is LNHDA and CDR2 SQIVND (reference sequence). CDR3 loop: CASSIEGGAEAFF. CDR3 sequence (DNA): TGTGCCAGTAGTATTGAGGGAGGAGCTGAAGCTTTCTTT.

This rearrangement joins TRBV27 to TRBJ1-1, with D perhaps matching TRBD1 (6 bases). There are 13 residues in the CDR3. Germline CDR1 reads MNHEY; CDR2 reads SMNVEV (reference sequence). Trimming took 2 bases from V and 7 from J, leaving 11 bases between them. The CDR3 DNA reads TGTGCCAGCAGTTTAGGACAGACCTTTGAAGCTTTCTTT. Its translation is CASSLGQTFEAFF.

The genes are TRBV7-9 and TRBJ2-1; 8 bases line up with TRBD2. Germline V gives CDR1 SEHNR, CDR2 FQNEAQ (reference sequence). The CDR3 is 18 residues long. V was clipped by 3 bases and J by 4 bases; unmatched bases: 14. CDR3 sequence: CASSLALSGSLTYNEQFF. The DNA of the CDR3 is TGTGCCAGCAGCTTGGCACTCAGCGGGAGCCTGACATACAATGAGCAGTTCTTC.

The CDR3 spells CASSFPSGRGLTITDTQYF. CDR3 sequence (DNA): TGTGCCAGCAGCTTCCCTAGCGGGAGGGGACTGACTATCACAGATACGCAGTATTTT. The chain joins TRBV7-9 to TRBJ2-3, with 12 bases fitting TRBD2. Trimming cost V 3 bases and J 2 bases; bases outside gene matches: 12. The length of the CDR3 is 19 residues. CDR1 is SEHNR and CDR2 is FQNEAQ in the germline V gene (reference sequence).

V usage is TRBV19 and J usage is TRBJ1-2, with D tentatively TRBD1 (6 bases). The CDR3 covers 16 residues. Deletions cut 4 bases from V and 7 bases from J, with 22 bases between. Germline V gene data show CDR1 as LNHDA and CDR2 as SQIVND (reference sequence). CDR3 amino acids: CASSTDLDSPATGYTF. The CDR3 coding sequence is TGTGCCAGTAGTACCGACTTGGACAGCCCCGCAACTGGCTACACCTTC.

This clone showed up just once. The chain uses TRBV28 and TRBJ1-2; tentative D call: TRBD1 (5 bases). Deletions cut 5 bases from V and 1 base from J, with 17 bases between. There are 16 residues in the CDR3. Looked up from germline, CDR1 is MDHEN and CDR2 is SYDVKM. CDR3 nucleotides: TGTGCCAGCAGTCAGGGATACCCAGTCCGTAACTATGGCTACACCTTC. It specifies CASSQGYPVRNYGYTF.

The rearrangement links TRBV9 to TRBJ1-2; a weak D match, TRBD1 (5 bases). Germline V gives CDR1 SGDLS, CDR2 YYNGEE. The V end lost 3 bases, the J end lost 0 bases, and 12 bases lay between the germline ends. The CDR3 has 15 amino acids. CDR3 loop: CASSARGGANYGYTF. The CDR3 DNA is TGTGCCAGCAGCGCGCGGGGCGGAGCTAACTATGGCTACACCTTC.

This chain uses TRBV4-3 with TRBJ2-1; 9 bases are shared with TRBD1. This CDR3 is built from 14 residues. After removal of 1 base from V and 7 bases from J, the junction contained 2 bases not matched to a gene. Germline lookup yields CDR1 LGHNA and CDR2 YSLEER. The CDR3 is CASSQGTGANEQFF. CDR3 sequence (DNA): TGCGCCAGCAGCCAAGGGACAGGGGCAAATGAGCAGTTCTTC.

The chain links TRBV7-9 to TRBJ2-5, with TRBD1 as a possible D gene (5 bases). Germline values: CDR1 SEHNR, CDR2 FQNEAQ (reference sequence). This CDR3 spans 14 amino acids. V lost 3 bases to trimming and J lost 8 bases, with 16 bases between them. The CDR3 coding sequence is TGTGCCAGCAGCTTCGACGGACACTCCCCCACCCAGTACTTC. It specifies CASSFDGHSPTQYF.

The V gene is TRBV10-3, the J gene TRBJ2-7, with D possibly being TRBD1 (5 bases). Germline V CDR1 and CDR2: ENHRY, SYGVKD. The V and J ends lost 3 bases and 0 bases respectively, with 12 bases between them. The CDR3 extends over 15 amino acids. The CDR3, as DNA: TGTGCCATCAGTGATCGACAGAGGAGCTCCTACGAGCAGTACTTC. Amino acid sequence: CAISDRQRSSYEQYF.

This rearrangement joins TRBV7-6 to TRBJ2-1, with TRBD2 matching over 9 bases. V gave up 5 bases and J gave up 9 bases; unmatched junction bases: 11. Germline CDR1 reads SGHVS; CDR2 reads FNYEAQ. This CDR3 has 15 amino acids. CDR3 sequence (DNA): TGTGCCAGCAGCCCCACTAGCGGGCTTCCATCTGAGCAGTTCTTC. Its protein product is CASSPTSGLPSEQFF.

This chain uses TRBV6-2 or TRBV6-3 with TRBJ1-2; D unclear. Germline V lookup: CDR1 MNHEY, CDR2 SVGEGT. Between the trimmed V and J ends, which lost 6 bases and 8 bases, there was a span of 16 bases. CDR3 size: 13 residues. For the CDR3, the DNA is TGTGCCAGCAGCCATACTGGGCTCTCCGGCTACACCTTC. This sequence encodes CASSHTGLSGYTF.

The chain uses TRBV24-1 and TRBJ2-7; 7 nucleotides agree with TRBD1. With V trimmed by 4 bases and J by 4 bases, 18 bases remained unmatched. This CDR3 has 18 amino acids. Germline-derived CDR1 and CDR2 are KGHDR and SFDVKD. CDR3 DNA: TGTGCCACCAGTGACGCCGGGACAGCCATCCTTAGCCTATACGAGCAGTACTTC. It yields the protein CATSDAGTAILSLYEQYF.

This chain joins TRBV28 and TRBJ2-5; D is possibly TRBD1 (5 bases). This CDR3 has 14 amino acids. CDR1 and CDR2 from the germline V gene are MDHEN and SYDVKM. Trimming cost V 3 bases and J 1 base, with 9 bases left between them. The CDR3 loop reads CASSFLRVQETQYF. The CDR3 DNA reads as TGTGCCAGCAGTTTTCTCAGGGTCCAAGAGACCCAGTACTTC.

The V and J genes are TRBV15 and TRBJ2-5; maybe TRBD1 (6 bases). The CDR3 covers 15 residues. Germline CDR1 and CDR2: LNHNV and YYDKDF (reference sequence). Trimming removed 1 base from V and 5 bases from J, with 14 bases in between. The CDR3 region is CATSRGRTARETQYF. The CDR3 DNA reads TGTGCCACCAGCAGAGGTAGGACAGCCCGGGAGACCCAGTACTTC.

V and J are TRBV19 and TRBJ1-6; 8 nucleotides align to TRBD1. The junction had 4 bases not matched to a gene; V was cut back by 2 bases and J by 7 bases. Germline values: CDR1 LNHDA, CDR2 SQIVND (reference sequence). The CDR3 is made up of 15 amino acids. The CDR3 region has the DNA TGTGCCAGTAGTATACAGGGGGCGAACAATTCACCCCTCCACTTT. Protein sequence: CASSIQGANNSPLHF.

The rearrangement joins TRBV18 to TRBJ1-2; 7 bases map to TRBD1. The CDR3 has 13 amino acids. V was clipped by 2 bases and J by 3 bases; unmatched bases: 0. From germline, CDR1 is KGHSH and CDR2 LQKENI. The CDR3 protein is CASSPDRDYGYTF. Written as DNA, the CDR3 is TGTGCCAGCTCACCAGACAGGGACTATGGCTACACCTTC.

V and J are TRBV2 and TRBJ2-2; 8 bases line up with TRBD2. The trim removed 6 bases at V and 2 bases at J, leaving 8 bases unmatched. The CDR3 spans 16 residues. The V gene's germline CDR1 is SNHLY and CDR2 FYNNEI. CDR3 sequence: CASSPGGRANTGELFF. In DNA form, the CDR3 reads TGTGCCAGCAGCCCGGGGGGGAGGGCCAACACCGGGGAGCTGTTTTTT.

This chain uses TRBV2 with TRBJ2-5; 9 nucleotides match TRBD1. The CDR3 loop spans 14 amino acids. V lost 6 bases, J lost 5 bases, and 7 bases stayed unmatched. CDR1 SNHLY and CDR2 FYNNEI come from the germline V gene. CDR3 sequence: CASRPGTGRETQYF. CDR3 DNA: TGTGCCAGCAGGCCCGGGACAGGGAGGGAGACCCAGTACTTC.